Each of the 2 T cell receptor beta chains below was sequenced from the same sample in a study of cytomegalovirus exposure and HLA in healthy donors. Primers for the PCR totalled 60 Vbeta and 13 Jbeta. The protocol was immunoSEQ multiplex PCR, while the TCRdb copy is restricted to in-frame clones and leaves out a portion. This sample has more than 90,000 clones, with roughly 69% found just once. Input material: PBMCs. Receptor source: a woman in her twenties or thirties in good health and CMV-seronegative.

Turning to this clone: This same CDR3 is encoded by further DNA sequences in the sample. The rearrangement links TRBV12-5 to TRBJ2-1, with 7 bases aligning to TRBD1. The CDR3 consists of 13 residues. Germline V gene sequence: CDR1 LGHNT, CDR2 FRNRAP. V shed 6 bases, J shed 5 bases, and the junction held 4 bases outside the gene matches. CDR3 DNA sequence: TGTGCTAGTGGCGACAGGGTCAACAATGAGCAGTTCTTC. Protein product: CASGDRVNNEQFF.

CDR3 loop: CASRGLQVSYEQYF. CDR3 nucleotide sequence: TGCGCCAGCAGGGGCTTACAGGTCTCCTACGAGCAGTACTTC. The chain has TRBV10-1 and TRBJ2-7; maybe TRBD1 (5 bases). Looked up from germline, CDR1 is WNHNN and CDR2 is SYGVQD (reference sequence). Trimming shortened V by 6 bases and J by 0 bases, and 12 bases separated the two germline ends. The CDR3 is made up of 14 amino acids.